The present entry profiles one T cell receptor beta chain with its context. Germline V gene data show CDR1 as LGHNA and CDR2 as YSLEER. J gave up 3 bases and V 0 bases, and 4 bases lay outside the gene matches. This CDR3 is 15 amino acids long. Profiling relied on immunoSEQ multiplex PCR, and the TCRdb table lists in-frame clones only, not all of them. The sample has about 64,000 clones, almost 97% seen once. These data are taken from a study of T cell changes during pregnancy in multiple sclerosis. This sequence was found in a female donor with multiple sclerosis, enrolled in a pregnancy study. The V call is TRBV4-3, the J call TRBJ2-7; 8 nucleotides match TRBD2. The sample consisted of CD8+ T cells from peripheral blood mononuclear cells, taken after pregnancy. In DNA, the CDR3 is TGCGCCAGCAGCCAAGAATGGCTAGCGGGCTACGAGCAGTACTTC. It encodes CASSQEWLAGYEQYF.